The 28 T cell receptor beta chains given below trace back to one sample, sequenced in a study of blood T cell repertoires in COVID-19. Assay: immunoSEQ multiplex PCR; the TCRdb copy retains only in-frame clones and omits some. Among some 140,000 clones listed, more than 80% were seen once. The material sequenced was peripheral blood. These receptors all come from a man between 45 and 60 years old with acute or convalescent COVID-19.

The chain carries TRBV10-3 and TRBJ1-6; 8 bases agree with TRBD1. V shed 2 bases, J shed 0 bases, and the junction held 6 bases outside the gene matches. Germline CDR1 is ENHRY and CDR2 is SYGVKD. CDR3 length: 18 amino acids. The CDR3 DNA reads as TGTGCCATCAGTGAGGGACAGGGATTAAGCTCCTATAATTCACCCCTCCACTTT. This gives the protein CAISEGQGLSSYNSPLHF.

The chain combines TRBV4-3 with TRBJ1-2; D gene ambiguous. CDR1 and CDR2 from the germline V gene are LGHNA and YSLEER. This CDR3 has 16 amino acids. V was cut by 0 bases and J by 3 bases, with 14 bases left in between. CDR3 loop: CASSQDRFPGDYGYTF. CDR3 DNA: TGCGCCAGCAGCCAAGATAGGTTTCCAGGCGACTATGGCTACACCTTC.

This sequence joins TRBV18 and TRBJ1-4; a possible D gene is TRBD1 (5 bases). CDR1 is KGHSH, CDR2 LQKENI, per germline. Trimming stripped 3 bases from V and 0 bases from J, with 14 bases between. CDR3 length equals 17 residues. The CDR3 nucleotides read TGTGCCAGCTCACCCGCCTCACAGGTTGCAACTAATGAAAAACTGTTTTTT. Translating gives CASSPASQVATNEKLFF.

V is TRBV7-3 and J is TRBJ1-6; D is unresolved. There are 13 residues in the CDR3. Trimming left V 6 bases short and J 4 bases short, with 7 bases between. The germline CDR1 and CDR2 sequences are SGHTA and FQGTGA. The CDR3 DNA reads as TGTGCCAGCAGTCCAGGATATAATTCACCCCTCCACTTT. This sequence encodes CASSPGYNSPLHF.

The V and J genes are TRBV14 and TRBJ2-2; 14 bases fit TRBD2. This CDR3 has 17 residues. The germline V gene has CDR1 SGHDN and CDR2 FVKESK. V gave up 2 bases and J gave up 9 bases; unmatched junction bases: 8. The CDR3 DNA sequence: TGTGCCAGCAGCCAACGATCCGGGACTAGCGGGAGTTGGGAGCTGTTTTTT. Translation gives CASSQRSGTSGSWELFF.

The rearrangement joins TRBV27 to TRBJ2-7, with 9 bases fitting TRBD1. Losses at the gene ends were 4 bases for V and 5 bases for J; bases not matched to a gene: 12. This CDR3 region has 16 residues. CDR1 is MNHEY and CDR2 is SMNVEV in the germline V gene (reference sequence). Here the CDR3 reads CASSWFSGQGSHEQYF. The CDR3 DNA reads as TGTGCCAGCAGTTGGTTTAGCGGACAGGGGTCGCACGAGCAGTACTTC.

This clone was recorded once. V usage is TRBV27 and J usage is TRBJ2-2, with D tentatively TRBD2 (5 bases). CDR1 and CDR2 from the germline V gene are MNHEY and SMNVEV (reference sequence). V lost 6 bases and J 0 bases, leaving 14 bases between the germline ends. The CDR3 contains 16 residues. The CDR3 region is CASREAGRTNTGELFF. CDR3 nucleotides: TGTGCCAGCAGGGAGGCAGGACGAACGAACACCGGGGAGCTGTTTTTT.

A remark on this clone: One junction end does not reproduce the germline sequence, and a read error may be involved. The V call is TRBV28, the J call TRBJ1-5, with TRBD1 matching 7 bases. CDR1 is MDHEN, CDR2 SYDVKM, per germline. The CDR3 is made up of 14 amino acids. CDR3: CASGNRQGNRPQHF. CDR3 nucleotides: TGTGCCAGCGGTAACAGACAGGGCAATCGGCCCCAGCATTTT.

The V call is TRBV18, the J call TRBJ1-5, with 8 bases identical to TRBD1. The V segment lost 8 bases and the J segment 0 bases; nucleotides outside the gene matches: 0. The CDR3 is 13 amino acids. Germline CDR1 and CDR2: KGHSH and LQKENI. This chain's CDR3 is CASGTGSNQPQHF. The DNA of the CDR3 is TGTGCCAGCGGGACAGGTAGCAATCAGCCCCAGCATTTT.

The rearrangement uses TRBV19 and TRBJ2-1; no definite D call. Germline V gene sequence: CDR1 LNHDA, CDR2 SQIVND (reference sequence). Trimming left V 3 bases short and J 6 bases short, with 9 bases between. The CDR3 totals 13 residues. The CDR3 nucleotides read TGTGCCAGTAGTATTAGACATGGCAATGAGCAGTTCTTC. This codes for CASSIRHGNEQFF.

The CDR3 spells CASSSPWPSGAQETQYF. The CDR3 DNA follows: TGTGCCAGCAGCTCCCCCTGGCCTAGCGGGGCCCAAGAGACCCAGTACTTC. V and J are TRBV5-6 and TRBJ2-5; 9 bases map to TRBD2. Losses at the gene ends were 3 bases for V and 1 base for J; bases not matched to a gene: 10. This CDR3 has 17 residues. In germline, CDR1 is SGHDT, CDR2 YYEEEE.

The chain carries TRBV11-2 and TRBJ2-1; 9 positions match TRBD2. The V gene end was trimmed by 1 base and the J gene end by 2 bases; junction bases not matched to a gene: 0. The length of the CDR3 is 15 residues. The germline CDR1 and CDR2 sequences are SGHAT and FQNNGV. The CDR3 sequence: CASSLGGRAYNEQFF. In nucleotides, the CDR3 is TGTGCCAGCAGCTTAGGCGGGAGGGCCTACAATGAGCAGTTCTTC.

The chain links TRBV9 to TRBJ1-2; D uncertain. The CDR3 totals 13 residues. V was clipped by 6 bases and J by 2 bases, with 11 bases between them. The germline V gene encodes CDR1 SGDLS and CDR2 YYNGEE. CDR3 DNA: TGTGCCAGCAATCCCGGGAACAACTATGGCTACACCTTC. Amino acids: CASNPGNNYGYTF.

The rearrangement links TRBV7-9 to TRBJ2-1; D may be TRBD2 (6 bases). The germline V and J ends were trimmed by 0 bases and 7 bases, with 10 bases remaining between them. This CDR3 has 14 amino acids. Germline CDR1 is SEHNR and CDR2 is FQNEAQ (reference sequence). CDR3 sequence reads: CASSLAEGQNEQFF. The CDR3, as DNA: TGTGCCAGCAGCTTAGCGGAGGGCCAGAATGAGCAGTTCTTC.

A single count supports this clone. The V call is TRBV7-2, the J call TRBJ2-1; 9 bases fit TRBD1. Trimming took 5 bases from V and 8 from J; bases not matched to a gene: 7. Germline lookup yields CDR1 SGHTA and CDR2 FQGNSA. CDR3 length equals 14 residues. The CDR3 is CASSRMGQGYEQFF. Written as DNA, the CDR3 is TGTGCCAGCAGCCGGATGGGACAGGGATATGAGCAGTTCTTC.

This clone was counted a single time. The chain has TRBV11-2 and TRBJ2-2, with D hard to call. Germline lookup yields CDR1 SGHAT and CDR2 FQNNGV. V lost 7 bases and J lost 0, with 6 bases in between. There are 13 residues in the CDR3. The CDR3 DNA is TGTGCCAGCATGGCAGCGAACACCGGGGAGCTGTTTTTT. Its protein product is CASMAANTGELFF.

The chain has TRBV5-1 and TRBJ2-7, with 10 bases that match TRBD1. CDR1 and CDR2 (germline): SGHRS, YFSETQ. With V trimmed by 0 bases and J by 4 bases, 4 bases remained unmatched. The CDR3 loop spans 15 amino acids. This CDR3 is CASSLERTGGYEQYF. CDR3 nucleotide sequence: TGCGCCAGCAGCTTGGAGCGGACAGGGGGTTACGAGCAGTACTTC.

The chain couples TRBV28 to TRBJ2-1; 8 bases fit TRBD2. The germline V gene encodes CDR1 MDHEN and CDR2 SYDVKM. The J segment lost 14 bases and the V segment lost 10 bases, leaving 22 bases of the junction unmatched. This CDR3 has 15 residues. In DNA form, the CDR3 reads TGTGCCATCGATATGACTAGCGACCTGATCATGATGGAGTTCTTC. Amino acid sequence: CAIDMTSDLIMMEFF.

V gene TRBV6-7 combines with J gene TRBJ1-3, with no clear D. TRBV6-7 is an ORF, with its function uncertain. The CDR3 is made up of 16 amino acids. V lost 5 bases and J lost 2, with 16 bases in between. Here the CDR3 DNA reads TGTGCCAGCAGTGGCCCGGGGATCAATACTGGAAACACCATATATTTT. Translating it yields CASSGPGINTGNTIYF.

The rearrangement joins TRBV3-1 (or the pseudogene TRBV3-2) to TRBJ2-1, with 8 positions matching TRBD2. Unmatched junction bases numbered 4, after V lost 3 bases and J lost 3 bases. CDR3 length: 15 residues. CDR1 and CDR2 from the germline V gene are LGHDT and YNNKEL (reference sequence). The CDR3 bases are TGTGCCAGCAGCCACAGCGGGAGTGACTACAATGAGCAGTTCTTC. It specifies CASSHSGSDYNEQFF.

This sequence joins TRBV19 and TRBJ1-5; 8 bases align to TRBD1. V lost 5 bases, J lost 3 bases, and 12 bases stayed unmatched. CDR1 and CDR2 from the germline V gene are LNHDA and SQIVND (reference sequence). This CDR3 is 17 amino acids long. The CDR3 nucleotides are TGTGCCAGTAGTCCACGGACAGGGCAAGGGAACAATCAGCCCCAGCATTTT. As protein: CASSPRTGQGNNQPQHF.

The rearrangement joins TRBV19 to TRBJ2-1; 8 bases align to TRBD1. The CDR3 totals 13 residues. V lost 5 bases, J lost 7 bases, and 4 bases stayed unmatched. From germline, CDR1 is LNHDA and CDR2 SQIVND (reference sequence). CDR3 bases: TGTGCCAGTAGTGACTACAGGGGGAATGAGCAGTTCTTC. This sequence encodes CASSDYRGNEQFF.

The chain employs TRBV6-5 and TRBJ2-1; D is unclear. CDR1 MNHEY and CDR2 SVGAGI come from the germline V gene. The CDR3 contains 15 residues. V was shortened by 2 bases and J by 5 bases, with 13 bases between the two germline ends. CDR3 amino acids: CASSYGQVHNNEQFF. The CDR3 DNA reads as TGTGCCAGCAGTTACGGTCAAGTTCACAACAATGAGCAGTTCTTC.

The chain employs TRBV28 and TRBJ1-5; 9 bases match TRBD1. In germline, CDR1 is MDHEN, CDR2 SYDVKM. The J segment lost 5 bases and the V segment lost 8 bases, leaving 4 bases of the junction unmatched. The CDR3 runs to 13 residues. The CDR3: CASVTGGYQPQHF. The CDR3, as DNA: TGTGCCAGCGTAACAGGGGGCTATCAGCCCCAGCATTTT.

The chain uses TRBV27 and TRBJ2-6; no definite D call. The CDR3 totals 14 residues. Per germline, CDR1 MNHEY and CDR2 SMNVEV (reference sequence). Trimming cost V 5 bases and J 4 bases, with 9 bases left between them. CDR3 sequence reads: CASSRTPGANVLTF. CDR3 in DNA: TGTGCCAGCAGTCGAACTCCGGGGGCCAACGTCCTGACTTTC.

This CDR3 reads CASSEVGLAALWDRATQYF. CDR3 DNA: TGTGCCAGCAGTGAAGTGGGACTAGCGGCACTGTGGGATCGGGCTACGCAGTATTTT. The chain uses TRBV6-1 and TRBJ2-3; 11 bases agree with TRBD2. The J segment lost 8 bases and the V segment lost 1 base, leaving 17 bases of the junction unmatched. The CDR3 extends over 19 amino acids. Germline V gives CDR1 MNHNS, CDR2 SASEGT.

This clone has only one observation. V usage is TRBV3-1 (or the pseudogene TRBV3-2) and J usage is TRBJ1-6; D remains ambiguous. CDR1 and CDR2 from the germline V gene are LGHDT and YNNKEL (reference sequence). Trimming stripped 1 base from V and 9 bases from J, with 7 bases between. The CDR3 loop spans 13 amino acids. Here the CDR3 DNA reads TGTGCCAGCAGCCAAGTTTTGGCTTCACCCCTCCACTTT. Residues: CASSQVLASPLHF.

CDR3: CASSRNLDSNTGELFF. CDR3 DNA: TGTGCCAGCAGCCGCAATTTGGACAGCAACACCGGGGAGCTGTTTTTT. The rearrangement links TRBV5-8 to TRBJ2-2; TRBD1 might be the D (6 bases). Germline lookup yields CDR1 SGHTS and CDR2 YDEGEE. The CDR3 has 16 amino acids. Trimming took off 4 bases at V and 2 bases at J, with 15 bases between the two ends.